The clone carrying this T cell receptor (beta chain) was counted ten times or more. Genomic DNA was employed as the template in profiling TCR beta VDJ and CDR3. TCRdb reprocessed the reads via MiXCR and lists one record per CDR3 protein. The repertoire includes about 190,000 distinct CDR3 sequences, less than 65% of them detected once, and 16% sits in the top ten. The data belong to a study of CD8+CD57+ T cells in acquired aplastic anemia. Study background: 3.2 ug was the average amount of DNA from sorted CD4+ and CD8+ cells. Healthy CD8+ samples averaged roughly 9.9 million reads.

The source material was sorted CD4+, CD8+, or CD8+CD57+ T cells (not recorded which) from PBMCs. The origin of this receptor is a human donor in good health, serving as a control.

The CDR3 DNA reads TGTGCCAGCAGCCCCACGAGTCGTGGGACAGGGGTCACTGAAGCTTTCTTT. Protein product: CASSPTSRGTGVTEAFF. The chain is built from TRBV5-4 and TRBJ1-1; 10 bases agree with TRBD1. The CDR3 length is 17 residues. The V and J ends lost 4 bases and 4 bases, in that order; junction bases with no gene match: 13. Germline V gene sequence: CDR1 SGHNT, CDR2 YYREEE (reference sequence). The whole variable domain, remainder taken from reference TRBV5-4 and TRBJ1-1, is ETGVTQSPTHLIKTRGQQVTLRCSSQSGHNTVSWYQQALGQGPQFIFQYYREEENGRGNFPPRFSGLQFPNYSSELNVNALELDDSALYLCASSPTSRGTGVTEAFFGQGTRLTVV.